The 23 T cell receptor beta chains listed next were all sequenced from one sample in a study of identical twins. Each CDR3 protein is one row after TCRdb ran MiXCR on the 5' RACE reads. The repertoire holds under 1 million distinct CDR3 sequences, with 9% to 15% as singletons. These data were also filed under a second study, of yellow fever vaccine responses in identical twins.

The material sequenced was PBMCs. These receptors were collected from a young woman in good health.

This clonotype was seen a handful of times. The rearrangement uses TRBV5-1 and TRBJ2-1, with 8 bases fitting TRBD2. There are 14 residues in the CDR3. CDR1 SGHRS and CDR2 YFSETQ come from the germline V gene. V lost 2 bases and J lost 7; bases outside the gene matches: 5. The CDR3 region is CASSFGGGWNEQFF. CDR3 DNA sequence: TGCGCCAGCAGCTTCGGGGGGGGTTGGAATGAGCAGTTCTTC.

The chain combines TRBV4-1 with TRBJ2-5, with D perhaps matching TRBD1 (5 bases). V lost 3 bases, J lost 0 bases, and 8 bases lay in between. CDR3 length: 14 amino acids. The germline V gene has CDR1 MGHRA and CDR2 YSYEKL. The CDR3 nucleotides read TGCGCCAGCAGCCACGGACACTACCAAGAGACCCAGTACTTC. As protein: CASSHGHYQETQYF.

The V gene is TRBV11-2, the J gene TRBJ1-2; the D gene is possibly TRBD1 (5 bases). Germline V gene lookup returns CDR1 SGHAT and CDR2 FQNNGV. Between the trimmed V and J ends, which lost 7 bases and 8 bases, there was a span of 20 bases. The CDR3 spans 14 residues. Written as DNA, the CDR3 is TGTGCCAGCACCTTGTCCGGGGGGGGTGTGGGCTACACCTTC. This sequence encodes CASTLSGGGVGYTF.

The V and J genes are TRBV5-1 and TRBJ2-1; 7 bases agree with TRBD2. Germline V gene sequence: CDR1 SGHRS, CDR2 YFSETQ. The CDR3 spans 15 residues. V was clipped by 6 bases and J by 0 bases; unmatched bases: 6. The CDR3 DNA reads as TGCGCCAGCACCGCGGGACTACGCTCCTACAATGAGCAGTTCTTC. Translated: CASTAGLRSYNEQFF.

This clonotype has at least ten counts. The chain couples TRBV11-2 to TRBJ1-5, with D perhaps matching TRBD1 (6 bases). The CDR3 sequence is 13 residues long. CDR1 is SGHAT and CDR2 is FQNNGV in the germline V gene. Trimming took 4 bases from V and 6 from J, leaving 10 bases between them. The CDR3 DNA sequence: TGTGCCAGCAGCTCACAAGGGGGTCAGCCCCAGCATTTT. It is translated as CASSSQGGQPQHF. The variable domain in full, completed from reference TRBV11-2 and TRBJ1-5, reads EAGVAQSPRYKIIEKRQSVAFWCNPISGHATLYWYQQILGQGPKLLIQFQNNGVVDDSQLPKDRFSAERLKGVDSTLKIQPAKLEDSAVYLCASSSQGGQPQHFGDGTRLSIL.

Here the CDR3 reads CASRLGPDSTNEQFF. The CDR3 region has the DNA TGTGCCAGCAGATTAGGACCGGACAGCACCAATGAGCAGTTCTTC. The genes are TRBV6-5 and TRBJ2-1; D perhaps matches TRBD1 (6 bases). CDR3 size: 15 residues. The V end was cut by 6 bases, the J end by 6 bases, with 18 bases between. Germline V lookup: CDR1 MNHEY, CDR2 SVGAGI.

The J gene is TRBJ1-1, the V gene TRBV14, with 10 bases fitting TRBD1. J gave up 6 bases and V 2 bases, and 6 bases lay outside the gene matches. CDR3 size: 15 residues. Germline CDR1 is SGHDN and CDR2 is FVKESK. CDR3 in DNA: TGTGCCAGCAGCCAAAGCCGGGACAGGGGTGCTGAAGCTTTCTTT. Encoded protein: CASSQSRDRGAEAFF.

This clonotype was detected a few times. This chain joins TRBV6-5 and TRBJ1-1, with unresolved D. There are 14 residues in the CDR3. Per germline, CDR1 MNHEY and CDR2 SVGAGI. The V gene lost 0 bases and the J gene lost 8 bases, with 13 bases spanning the gap. The CDR3 region is CASSYSSTQREAFF. DNA for the CDR3: TGTGCCAGCAGTTACTCTTCGACGCAGAGGGAAGCTTTCTTT.

This clonotype was detected a few times. This chain joins TRBV3-1 and TRBJ2-7; D is unclear. Germline V CDR1 and CDR2: LGHDT, YNNKEL (reference sequence). The V end was cut by 4 bases, the J end by 0 bases, with 10 bases between. This CDR3 contains 14 residues. This CDR3 is CASSRKSSSYEQYV. CDR3 nucleotide sequence: TGTGCCAGCAGCCGCAAATCGAGCTCCTACGAGCAGTACGTC.

This clonotype was detected a few times. The CDR3 DNA follows: TGTGCCACCCTTAGACGCGGGGGCCTCTCCTACAATGAGCAGTTCTTC. This translates into CATLRRGGLSYNEQFF. This chain links TRBV7-9 with TRBJ2-1; a weak D match, TRBD2 (7 bases). The V and J ends lost 10 bases and 0 bases respectively, with 19 bases between them. The CDR3 is 16 amino acids. Germline V lookup: CDR1 SEHNR, CDR2 FQNEAQ (reference sequence).

The CDR3 DNA reads TGTGCCACCAGTGATCCTAGCGGGAGTCCCACCGGGGAGCTGTTTTTT. It encodes CATSDPSGSPTGELFF. The gene calls are TRBV24-1 and TRBJ2-2; 10 bases match TRBD2. Trimming took 3 bases from V and 4 from J; bases not matched to a gene: 4. Germline V CDR1 and CDR2: KGHDR, SFDVKD. The CDR3 runs 16 residues.

V is TRBV15 and J is TRBJ1-2; D is possibly TRBD1 (5 bases). The CDR3 runs 15 residues. V gave up 0 bases and J gave up 6 bases, with 14 bases separating them. CDR1 is LNHNV and CDR2 is YYDKDF in the germline V gene (reference sequence). This CDR3 reads CATSRDEGPLDGYTF. The CDR3 DNA reads TGTGCCACCAGCAGAGACGAGGGGCCCCTGGATGGCTACACCTTC.

V and J are TRBV29-1 and TRBJ2-2, with D uncertain. Deletions cut 1 base from V and 7 bases from J, with 10 bases between. From germline, CDR1 is SQVTM and CDR2 ANQGSEA. This CDR3 has 13 residues. Here the CDR3 DNA reads TGCAGCGTTGAAGGTGACCCCAACGGGGAGCTGTTTTTT. Amino acids: CSVEGDPNGELFF.

This chain uses TRBV29-1 with TRBJ2-7, with D perhaps matching TRBD1 (6 bases). Germline CDR1 reads SQVTM; CDR2 reads ANQGSEA. CDR3 size: 12 residues. V was shortened by 1 base and J by 3 bases, with 7 bases between the two germline ends. CDR3: CSVEGTDYEQYF. The CDR3 bases are TGCAGCGTTGAAGGGACAGACTACGAGCAGTACTTC.

This sequence joins TRBV12-3 or TRBV12-4 and TRBJ2-1, with TRBD1 identical over 8 bases. This CDR3 region has 11 residues. The junction had 5 bases not matched to a gene; V was cut back by 6 bases and J by 13 bases. CDR3 region: CASRMTGEQFF. The CDR3 DNA reads TGTGCCAGCAGAATGACAGGGGAACAGTTCTTC.

The chain links TRBV6-1 to TRBJ2-3; D tentatively reads TRBD1 or TRBD2 (5 bases each). Germline V gene lookup returns CDR1 MNHNS and CDR2 SASEGT. The V gene lost 8 bases and the J gene lost 0 bases, with 6 bases spanning the gap. This CDR3 has 12 residues. The CDR3 reads CASGDSTDTQYF. The CDR3 nucleotides read TGTGCCAGCGGGGACAGCACAGATACGCAGTATTTT.

This clonotype turned up a few times. The V call is TRBV5-5, the J call TRBJ2-7; 7 bases match TRBD2. Germline V gene lookup returns CDR1 SGHKS and CDR2 YYEKEE (reference sequence). The CDR3 totals 16 residues. With V trimmed by 6 bases and J by 0 bases, 12 bases remained unmatched. CDR3 sequence: CASIIVGGTTSYEQYF. CDR3 bases: TGTGCCAGCATCATCGTGGGTGGGACTACCTCCTACGAGCAGTACTTC.

This clonotype has only a few counts. The CDR3 is CSARGPGSSYNEQFF. CDR3 nucleotide sequence: TGCAGTGCTAGAGGTCCAGGGAGCTCCTACAATGAGCAGTTCTTC. This chain joins TRBV20-1 and TRBJ2-1; either TRBD1 or TRBD2 may supply D (5 bases each). Deletions cut 1 base from V and 0 bases from J, with 10 bases between. The CDR3 is made up of 15 amino acids. The germline CDR1 and CDR2 sequences are DFQATT and SNEGSKA (reference sequence).

The sample holds a few counts of this clonotype. This chain joins TRBV2 and TRBJ2-1, with no clear D. This CDR3 has 11 residues. Germline CDR1 SNHLY, CDR2 FYNNEI. V shed 7 bases and J shed 5 bases, with 6 bases lying between them. CDR3 amino acids: CASIENNEQFF. In DNA, the CDR3 is TGTGCCAGCATCGAGAACAATGAGCAGTTCTTC.

This clonotype was counted only a few times. The chain is built from TRBV7-9 and TRBJ2-7, with D possibly TRBD1 on 6 matching bases. The ends were cut back, 5 bases at V and 4 bases at J, with 15 bases in the middle. The CDR3 spans 14 residues. Germline CDR1 and CDR2: SEHNR and FQNEAQ (reference sequence). CDR3 amino acids: CASSPGAGSYEQYF. The CDR3 DNA follows: TGTGCCAGCAGCCCAGGGGCTGGGAGTTACGAGCAGTACTTC.

In its sample, this clonotype was seen a few times. The chain is built from TRBV15 and TRBJ2-5, with 10 bases matching TRBD2. V lost 7 bases and J lost 5; bases outside the gene matches: 16. Germline V CDR1 and CDR2: LNHNV, YYDKDF (reference sequence). The CDR3 loop spans 17 amino acids. Here the CDR3 DNA reads TGTGCCACCACCTCCGTCGTTCTAGCGGGGGCCGGGGAGACCCAGTACTTC. Translating gives CATTSVVLAGAGETQYF.

This clonotype showed up just a few times. The V gene is TRBV5-1, the J gene TRBJ2-3; weak D call: TRBD1 (5 bases). Trimming stripped 3 bases from V and 1 base from J, with 9 bases between. Germline CDR1 SGHRS, CDR2 YFSETQ. The CDR3 spans 14 residues. CDR3 sequence reads: CASSYPTGTDTQYF. CDR3 coding DNA: TGCGCCAGCAGCTACCCGACAGGCACAGATACGCAGTATTTT.

This clonotype has only a few counts. CDR3 nucleotide sequence: TGTGCCAGCGTCACCGGGACCAGCTCCTACAATGAGCAGTTCTTC. Translation: CASVTGTSSYNEQFF. The chain is built from TRBV28 and TRBJ2-1; D is perhaps TRBD1 or TRBD2 (5 bases each). The germline V and J ends were trimmed by 8 bases and 0 bases, with 14 bases remaining between them. This CDR3 has 15 residues. Looked up from germline, CDR1 is MDHEN and CDR2 is SYDVKM.